The 2 T cell receptor beta chains below were found in one sample sequenced in a study of cytomegalovirus exposure and HLA in healthy donors. 13 Jbeta primers and 60 Vbeta primers were used for the PCR. This table comes from immunoSEQ multiplex PCR, and its TCRdb copy is limited to in-frame clones, with some not included. The data contain more than 70,000 clones, about three quarters of them seen just once; the ten biggest clones take up around 2%. The sequenced sample was PBMCs. The receptors originated from a boy aged 5-17 years in good health and CMV-seronegative.

V is TRBV6-1 and J is TRBJ1-1; 8 nucleotides align to TRBD1. This CDR3 has 12 amino acids. Germline V lookup: CDR1 MNHNS, CDR2 SASEGT. Trimming at V came to 6 bases and at J to 11 bases, leaving 8 bases not matched to a gene. CDR3 protein: CASSTLDRVAFF. CDR3 nucleotides: TGTGCCAGCAGCACATTGGACAGGGTGGCTTTCTTT.

A few counts support this clone. The chain employs TRBV7-2 and TRBJ2-1; 8 positions match TRBD2. In germline, CDR1 is SGHTA, CDR2 FQGNSA. J lost 0 bases, V lost 6 bases, and 13 bases had no gene match. The CDR3 extends over 18 amino acids. This chain's CDR3 is CASRRERAGTSSYNEQFF. As DNA, the CDR3 is TGTGCCAGCAGGAGGGAGAGGGCCGGGACTAGCTCCTACAATGAGCAGTTCTTC.